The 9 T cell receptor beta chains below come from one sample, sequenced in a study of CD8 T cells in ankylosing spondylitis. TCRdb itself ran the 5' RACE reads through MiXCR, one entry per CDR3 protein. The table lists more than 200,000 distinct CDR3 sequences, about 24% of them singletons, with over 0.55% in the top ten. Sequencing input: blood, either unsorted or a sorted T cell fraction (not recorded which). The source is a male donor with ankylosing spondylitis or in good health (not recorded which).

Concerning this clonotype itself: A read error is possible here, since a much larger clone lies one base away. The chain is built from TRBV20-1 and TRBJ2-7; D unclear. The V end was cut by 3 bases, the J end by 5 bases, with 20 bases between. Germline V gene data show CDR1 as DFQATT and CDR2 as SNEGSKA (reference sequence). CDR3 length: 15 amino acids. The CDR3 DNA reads TGCAGTGCTAGCGAGCTGGGTGGAAGCAGCCACGAGCAGTACTTC. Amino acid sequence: CSASELGGSSHEQYF.

The CDR3 sequence is CSVDVPGTDTQYF. The CDR3 coding sequence is TGCAGCGTTGATGTTCCAGGGACAGATACGCAGTATTTT. The chain couples TRBV29-1 to TRBJ2-3, with D maybe TRBD1 (5 bases). Germline V gives CDR1 SQVTM, CDR2 ANQGSEA. Trimming took off 3 bases at V and 3 bases at J, with 10 bases between the two ends. The CDR3 is made up of 13 amino acids.

The CDR3 sequence: CASSPSQGAWYGYTF. Here the CDR3 DNA reads TGTGCCAGCAGCCCTAGTCAGGGTGCGTGGTATGGCTACACCTTC. The V and J genes are TRBV7-2 and TRBJ1-2, with a possible D match to TRBD1 (5 bases). CDR1 and CDR2 from the germline V gene are SGHTA and FQGNSA. V was pared by 5 bases and J by 5 bases, with 18 bases between. The CDR3 totals 15 residues. Based on the CDR3 plus reference TRBV7-2 and TRBJ1-2, the full variable domain is GAGVSQSPSNKVTEKGKDVELRCDPISGHTALYWYRQSLGQGLEFLIYFQGNSAPDKSGLPSDRFSAERTGGSVSTLTIQRTQQEDSAVYLCASSPSQGAWYGYTFGSGTRLTVV.

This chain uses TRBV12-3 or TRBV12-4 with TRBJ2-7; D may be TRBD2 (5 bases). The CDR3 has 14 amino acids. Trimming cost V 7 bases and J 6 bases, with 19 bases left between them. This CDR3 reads CASNQRQAAGEQYF. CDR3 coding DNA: TGTGCCAGCAACCAGCGGCAGGCCGCCGGCGAGCAGTACTTC.

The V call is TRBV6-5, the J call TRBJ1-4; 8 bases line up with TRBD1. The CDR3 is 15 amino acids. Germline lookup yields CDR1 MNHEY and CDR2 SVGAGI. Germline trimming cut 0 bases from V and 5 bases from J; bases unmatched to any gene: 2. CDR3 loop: CASSYSRQGNEKLFF. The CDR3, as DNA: TGTGCCAGCAGTTACTCGAGACAGGGGAATGAAAAACTGTTTTTT.

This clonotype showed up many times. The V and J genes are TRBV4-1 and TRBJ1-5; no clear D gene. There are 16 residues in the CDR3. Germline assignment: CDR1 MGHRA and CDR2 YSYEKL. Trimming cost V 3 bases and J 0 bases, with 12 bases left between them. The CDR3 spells CASSHPGLDSNQPQHF. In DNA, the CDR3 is TGCGCCAGCAGCCATCCTGGTCTCGATAGCAATCAGCCCCAGCATTTT.

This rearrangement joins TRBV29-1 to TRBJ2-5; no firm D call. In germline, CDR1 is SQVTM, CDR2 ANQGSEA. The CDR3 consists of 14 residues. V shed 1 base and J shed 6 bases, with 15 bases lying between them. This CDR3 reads CSVEVGVRAKTQYF. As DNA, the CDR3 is TGCAGCGTTGAAGTAGGAGTAAGAGCGAAGACCCAGTACTTC.

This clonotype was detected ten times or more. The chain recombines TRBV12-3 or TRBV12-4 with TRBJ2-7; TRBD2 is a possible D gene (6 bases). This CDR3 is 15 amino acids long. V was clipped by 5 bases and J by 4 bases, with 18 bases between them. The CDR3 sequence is CASSPYAGSGYEQYF. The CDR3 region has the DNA TGTGCCAGCAGTCCGTACGCCGGTAGCGGTTACGAGCAGTACTTC.

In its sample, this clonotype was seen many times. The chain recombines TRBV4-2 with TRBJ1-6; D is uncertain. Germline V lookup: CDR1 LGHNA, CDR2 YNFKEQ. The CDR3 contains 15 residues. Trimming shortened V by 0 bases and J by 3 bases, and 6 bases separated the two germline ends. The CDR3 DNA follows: TGTGCCAGCAGCCAAGAAGAGAACTATAATTCACCCCTCCACTTT. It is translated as CASSQEENYNSPLHF.